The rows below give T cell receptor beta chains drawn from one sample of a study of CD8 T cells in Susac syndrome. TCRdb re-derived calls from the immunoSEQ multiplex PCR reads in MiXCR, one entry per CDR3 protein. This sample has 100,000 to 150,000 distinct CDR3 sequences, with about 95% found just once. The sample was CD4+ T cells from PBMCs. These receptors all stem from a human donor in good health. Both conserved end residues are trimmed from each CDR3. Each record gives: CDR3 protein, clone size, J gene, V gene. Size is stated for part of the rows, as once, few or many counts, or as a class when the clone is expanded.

CDR3aa: SVGPGDIQY
abundance: -
j_gene: TRBJ2-4
v_gene: TRBV29-1

CDR3aa: SVGTGDRYEQY
abundance: -
j_gene: TRBJ2-7
v_gene: TRBV29-1

CDR3aa: ASSQAGTGGTGELF
abundance: once
j_gene: TRBJ2-2
v_gene: TRBV4-2

CDR3aa: SAREAGADTQY
abundance: -
j_gene: TRBJ2-3
v_gene: TRBV20-1

CDR3aa: ASGTTGGRGETQY
abundance: -
j_gene: TRBJ2-5
v_gene: TRBV27

CDR3aa: ASSRAGETQY
abundance: -
j_gene: TRBJ2-5
v_gene: TRBV19

CDR3aa: ASSQEEEPYNEQF
abundance: -
j_gene: TRBJ2-1
v_gene: TRBV4-1

CDR3aa: AWSLGRYQPQH
abundance: -
j_gene: TRBJ1-5
v_gene: TRBV30

CDR3aa: ASSLTQGDQPQH
abundance: -
j_gene: TRBJ1-5
v_gene: TRBV12-3/TRBV12-4

CDR3aa: ASSLRQDTEAF
abundance: -
j_gene: TRBJ1-1
v_gene: TRBV7-2

CDR3aa: ASSGGPGAKTEAF
abundance: -
j_gene: TRBJ1-1
v_gene: TRBV18

CDR3aa: ASSFRWPSYNEQF
abundance: -
j_gene: TRBJ2-1
v_gene: TRBV7-8

CDR3aa: ASSSVQGEQY
abundance: -
j_gene: TRBJ2-7
v_gene: TRBV7-9

CDR3aa: ASSSMGGGTDTQY
abundance: -
j_gene: TRBJ2-3
v_gene: TRBV19

CDR3aa: ASSRKREYTDTQY
abundance: -
j_gene: TRBJ2-3
v_gene: TRBV5-6

CDR3aa: ASSVGTANTEAF
abundance: -
j_gene: TRBJ1-1
v_gene: TRBV7-8

CDR3aa: ASSYPDTPFEQF
abundance: -
j_gene: TRBJ2-1
v_gene: TRBV6-6

CDR3aa: SGTGYYGYT
abundance: -
j_gene: TRBJ1-2
v_gene: TRBV29-1

CDR3aa: AYLEGLGQPQH
abundance: -
j_gene: TRBJ1-5
v_gene: TRBV30

CDR3aa: ASSPQTSSYEQY
abundance: -
j_gene: TRBJ2-7
v_gene: TRBV9

CDR3aa: ASTRRYTSYNEQF
abundance: -
j_gene: TRBJ2-1
v_gene: TRBV2

CDR3aa: SVGTDEQF
abundance: -
j_gene: TRBJ2-1
v_gene: TRBV29-1

CDR3aa: ASSRDTGGEQF
abundance: -
j_gene: TRBJ2-1
v_gene: TRBV12-3/TRBV12-4

CDR3aa: ASSQGTGFDYEQY
abundance: -
j_gene: TRBJ2-7
v_gene: TRBV5-1

CDR3aa: SASGTSGRPLKDTGELF
abundance: -
j_gene: TRBJ2-2
v_gene: TRBV29-1

CDR3aa: ASSQGSWANVLT
abundance: -
j_gene: TRBJ2-6
v_gene: TRBV2

CDR3aa: ATRLAGGNEQF
abundance: -
j_gene: TRBJ2-1
v_gene: TRBV5-1

CDR3aa: ASSLGTSAYNEQF
abundance: -
j_gene: TRBJ2-1
v_gene: TRBV7-9

CDR3aa: ASTNYRKPGEAF
abundance: -
j_gene: TRBJ1-1
v_gene: TRBV7-9

CDR3aa: ASSPRGQGPHEQY
abundance: -
j_gene: TRBJ2-7
v_gene: TRBV6-5

CDR3aa: ASSSDVSSYNEQF
abundance: -
j_gene: TRBJ2-1
v_gene: TRBV12-3/TRBV12-4

CDR3aa: ASSLVLASWDEQY
abundance: -
j_gene: TRBJ2-7
v_gene: TRBV5-6

CDR3aa: SARVKGNTEAF
abundance: -
j_gene: TRBJ1-1
v_gene: TRBV20-1

CDR3aa: SVELPERYGYT
abundance: -
j_gene: TRBJ1-2
v_gene: TRBV29-1

CDR3aa: AIPGQYNEQF
abundance: once
j_gene: TRBJ2-1
v_gene: TRBV7-9

CDR3aa: ATSSGSLDTQY
abundance: -
j_gene: TRBJ2-3
v_gene: TRBV24-1

CDR3aa: ASSLSPPDRERPQH
abundance: -
j_gene: TRBJ1-5
v_gene: TRBV27

CDR3aa: ASSLAASGSGTYNEQF
abundance: -
j_gene: TRBJ2-1
v_gene: TRBV5-1

CDR3aa: AASRGGPPDEQY
abundance: -
j_gene: TRBJ2-7
v_gene: TRBV4-1

CDR3aa: ASSQDRAYTEAF
abundance: -
j_gene: TRBJ1-1
v_gene: TRBV3-1

CDR3aa: SAREGTGGTTDTQY
abundance: -
j_gene: TRBJ2-3
v_gene: TRBV20-1

CDR3aa: ASSLAETQY
abundance: -
j_gene: TRBJ2-5
v_gene: TRBV5-1

CDR3aa: SARWFRDDQPQH
abundance: -
j_gene: TRBJ1-5
v_gene: TRBV20-1

CDR3aa: SVDRTMNTEAF
abundance: -
j_gene: TRBJ1-1
v_gene: TRBV29-1

CDR3aa: ASGRVWQDTQY
abundance: -
j_gene: TRBJ2-3
v_gene: TRBV6-5

CDR3aa: ASSQTHARGVVTDTQY
abundance: -
j_gene: TRBJ2-3
v_gene: TRBV4-1